Following are 10 T cell receptor beta chains from one sample sequenced in a study of CD8+ T cells in alopecia areata. It was cDNA, reverse transcribed from extracted RNA, that served as the sequencing template. Sequenced by immunoSEQ multiplex PCR; TCRdb stores in-frame clones only, minus some. The sample holds 90,000 to 150,000 clones, around 64% seen once. The material sequenced was CD4+ T cells sorted from blood. These receptors were obtained from a human donor in good health.

The chain joins TRBV28 to TRBJ2-5, with D unresolved. The CDR3 contains 14 residues. Germline CDR1 reads MDHEN; CDR2 reads SYDVKM. Trimming took 2 bases from V and 4 from J, leaving 11 bases between them. Here the CDR3 DNA reads TGTGCCAGCAGTTTAGGACGGATCCTAGAGACCCAGTACTTC. This codes for CASSLGRILETQYF.

This rearrangement joins TRBV4-1 to TRBJ2-5; 10 bases fit TRBD1. Germline CDR1 and CDR2: MGHRA and YSYEKL. Unmatched junction bases numbered 13, after V lost 4 bases and J lost 5 bases. The CDR3 totals 17 residues. The CDR3 DNA reads TGCGCCAGCAGCCCAACGGGGCAGACAGGGGGCTCCGAGACCCAGTACTTC. This gives the protein CASSPTGQTGGSETQYF.

The chain couples TRBV2 to TRBJ2-6; D uncertain. Germline CDR1 and CDR2: SNHLY and FYNNEI. There are 16 residues in the CDR3. The germline V and J ends were trimmed by 0 bases and 2 bases, with 8 bases remaining between them. CDR3 DNA sequence: TGTGCCAGCAGTGAAGCTTCCTCCCCTGGGGCCAACGTCCTGACTTTC. Its protein is CASSEASSPGANVLTF.

The chain joins TRBV29-1 to TRBJ2-3; D may match TRBD1 or TRBD2 (7 bases each). V was pared by 2 bases and J by 3 bases, with 15 bases between. There are 15 residues in the CDR3. Germline CDR1 reads SQVTM; CDR2 reads ANQGSEA. This CDR3 is CSVEQQGRGTDTQYF. In DNA, the CDR3 is TGCAGCGTTGAACAACAGGGGAGGGGTACAGATACGCAGTATTTT.

A word on this clone: In the same sample, other DNA sequences code for this CDR3. The gene calls are TRBV30 and TRBJ2-2; D remains ambiguous. Looked up from germline, CDR1 is GTSNPN and CDR2 is SVGIG (reference sequence). V lost 2 bases and J 5 bases, leaving 6 bases between the germline ends. The CDR3 length is 12 residues. CDR3: CAWSPRTGELFF. The CDR3, as DNA: TGTGCCTGGAGTCCCCGGACCGGGGAGCTGTTTTTT.

The chain employs TRBV7-2 and TRBJ1-6; D not certain. Germline V gene sequence: CDR1 SGHTA, CDR2 FQGNSA. The CDR3 totals 14 residues. V gave up 6 bases and J gave up 7 bases, with 13 bases separating them. CDR3 nucleotide sequence: TGTGCCAGCAGAAGTGCGCTCGGGAATTCACCCCTCCACTTT. This gives the protein CASRSALGNSPLHF.

The chain employs TRBV19 and TRBJ2-1; the D gene is possibly TRBD2 (5 bases). V was cut by 5 bases and J by 5 bases, with 13 bases left in between. This CDR3 is 14 amino acids long. CDR1 LNHDA and CDR2 SQIVND come from the germline V gene (reference sequence). CDR3 sequence: CASSQTSSNNEQFF. CDR3 nucleotide sequence: TGTGCCAGTAGTCAAACTAGTTCGAACAATGAGCAGTTCTTC.

The chain recombines TRBV5-1 with TRBJ2-3; D ambiguous. V dropped 0 bases and J dropped 6 bases, with 8 bases sitting between them. The germline CDR1 and CDR2 sequences are SGHRS and YFSETQ. CDR3 length: 13 amino acids. This chain's CDR3 is CASSLGRVDTQYF. CDR3 DNA: TGCGCCAGCAGCTTGGGTAGGGTGGATACGCAGTATTTT.

The V call is TRBV7-2, the J call TRBJ2-2, with TRBD2 as a possible D gene (5 bases). The CDR3 has 15 residues. The germline V and J ends were trimmed by 1 base and 5 bases, with 11 bases remaining between them. Looked up from germline, CDR1 is SGHTA and CDR2 is FQGNSA. CDR3 DNA sequence: TGTGCCAGCAGCTTAGAAGCTAGCCCGACCGGGGAGCTGTTTTTT. It yields the protein CASSLEASPTGELFF.

The chain couples TRBV9 to TRBJ2-3; 8 bases map to TRBD1. Germline values: CDR1 SGDLS, CDR2 YYNGEE. This CDR3 has 13 amino acids. V was clipped by 3 bases and J by 6 bases; unmatched bases: 3. The CDR3 DNA follows: TGTGCCAGCAGCGCGGACAGGGCGGATACGCAGTATTTT. Protein product: CASSADRADTQYF.